A selection of T cell receptor beta chains follows, all from one sample in a study of T cell responses to AZD1222 COVID-19 vaccine. The protocol was immunoSEQ multiplex PCR, while the TCRdb copy is restricted to in-frame clones and leaves out a portion. The table lists some 170,000 clones, roughly 92% of them singletons, with around 2.6% in the top ten. The sequencing here drew on peripheral blood, taken on day 0 of AZD1222 vaccination. These receptors were collected from an adult in good health. Both conserved end residues are part of each CDR3. D genes are given only for firm matches. Clone size is shown for a subset of rows, as once, few, many or a class of expanded clone.

TRBD2	TRBV11-2	-	TRBJ2-7	TGTGCCAGCAGTTTGGCTAGCGGAGCTCTTTACGAGCAGTACTTC	CASSLASGALYEQYF
TRBD1	TRBV6-1	-	TRBJ1-5	TGTGCCAGCAGTGAAGGACAGGGGAGCAATCAGCCCCAGCATTTT	CASSEGQGSNQPQHF
-	TRBV5-5	-	TRBJ2-1	TGTGCCAGCAGCGTGGCGGGGCTGTCGGGCAATGAGCAGTTCTTC	CASSVAGLSGNEQFF
-	TRBV14	-	TRBJ1-6	TGTGCCAGCAGCCAAGCCCCCGGACCCCTCCACTTT	CASSQAPGPLHF
-	TRBV12-3/TRBV12-4	-	TRBJ1-1	TGTGCCAGCAGTTTTGGGGGTAACACTGAAGCTTTCTTT	CASSFGGNTEAFF
-	TRBV12-5	-	TRBJ1-1	TGTGCTAGTGGTCCCGTGGGGGCCGGGGTGGGCACTGAAGCTTTCTTT	CASGPVGAGVGTEAFF
-	TRBV6-6	-	TRBJ1-1	TGTGCCGGCAGTCATCACGACAGCTTTCGCACTGAAGCTTTCTTT	CAGSHHDSFRTEAFF
TRBD1	TRBV6-5	few	TRBJ1-5	TGTGCCAGCAGCAGGGGGGCGCCCCAGCATTTT	CASSRGAPQHF
TRBD1	TRBV5-1	-	TRBJ1-5	TGCGCCAGCAGCCCGGGGGACAGGGGAGATCAGCCCCAGCATTTT	CASSPGDRGDQPQHF
TRBD1	TRBV19	-	TRBJ1-2	TGTGCCAGTAGCCCTGACAGGGACTATGGCTACACCTTC	CASSPDRDYGYTF
TRBD1	TRBV30	-	TRBJ1-2	TGTGCCTGGGTTGGGGACCTGGTCCGGGACAGGCATGGCTACACCTTC	CAWVGDLVRDRHGYTF
-	TRBV2	-	TRBJ2-1	TGTGCCAGCAGGGGGGCAGGGGACAATGAGCAGTTCTTC	CASRGAGDNEQFF
-	TRBV5-1	-	TRBJ2-1	TGCGCCAGCAGCCAGTTACAAATCCCGGACAATGAGCAGTTCTTC	CASSQLQIPDNEQFF
-	TRBV7-9	-	TRBJ1-4	TGTGCCAGCGCCGGACGGAACTATGAAAAACTGTTTTTT	CASAGRNYEKLFF
-	TRBV5-1	-	TRBJ1-5	TGCGCCAGCAGTGACGGGTCGCTAGGACAGCCCCAGCATTTT	CASSDGSLGQPQHF
TRBD2	TRBV29-1	-	TRBJ2-1	TGCAGCGCTGCCTGGGGCGGGAGGTTCAATGAGCAGTTCTTC	CSAAWGGRFNEQFF
-	TRBV18	-	TRBJ2-1	TGTGCCAGCTCCCGGGCCGGGGATGAGCAGTTCTTC	CASSRAGDEQFF
TRBD1	TRBV10-3	-	TRBJ1-1	TGTGCCATCAGGGAAGAACAGGGGGCCCTGAACACTGAAGCTTTCTTT	CAIREEQGALNTEAFF
-	TRBV6-1	-	TRBJ1-4	TGTGCCAGCAGTGATGGGCAGGGCAGTGAAAAACTGTTTTTT	CASSDGQGSEKLFF